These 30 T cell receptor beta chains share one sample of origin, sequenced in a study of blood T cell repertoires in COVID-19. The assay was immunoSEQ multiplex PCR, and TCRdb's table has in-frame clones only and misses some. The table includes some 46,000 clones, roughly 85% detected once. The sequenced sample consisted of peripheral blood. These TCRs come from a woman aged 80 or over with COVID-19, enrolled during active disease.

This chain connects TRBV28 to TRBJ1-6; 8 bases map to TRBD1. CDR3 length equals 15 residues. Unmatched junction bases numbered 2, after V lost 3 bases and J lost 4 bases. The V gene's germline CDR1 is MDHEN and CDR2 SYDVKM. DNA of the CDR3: TGTGCCAGCAGTTTCTACAGGGGGTATAATTCACCCCTCCACTTT. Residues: CASSFYRGYNSPLHF.

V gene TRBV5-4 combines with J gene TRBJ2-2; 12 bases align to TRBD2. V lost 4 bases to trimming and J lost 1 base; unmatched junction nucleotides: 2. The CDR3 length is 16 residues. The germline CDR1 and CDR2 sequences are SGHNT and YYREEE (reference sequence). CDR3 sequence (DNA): TGTGCCAGCAGCACGGGACTAGCGGGGAACACCGGGGAGCTGTTTTTT. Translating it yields CASSTGLAGNTGELFF.

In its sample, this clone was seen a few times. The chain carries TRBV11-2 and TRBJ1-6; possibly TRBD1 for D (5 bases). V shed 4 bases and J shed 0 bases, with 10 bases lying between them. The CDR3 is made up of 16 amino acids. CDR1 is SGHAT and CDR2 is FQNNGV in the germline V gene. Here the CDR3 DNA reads TGTGCCAGCAGCTGGACAAAGGGCTCCTATAATTCACCCCTCCACTTT. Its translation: CASSWTKGSYNSPLHF.

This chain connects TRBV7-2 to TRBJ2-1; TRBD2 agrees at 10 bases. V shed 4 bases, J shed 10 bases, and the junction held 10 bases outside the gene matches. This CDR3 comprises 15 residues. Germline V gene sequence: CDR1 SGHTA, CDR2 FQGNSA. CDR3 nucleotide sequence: TGTGCCAGCAGCTCCCCGGGACTAGCGATTGGAGAGCAGTTCTTC. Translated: CASSSPGLAIGEQFF.

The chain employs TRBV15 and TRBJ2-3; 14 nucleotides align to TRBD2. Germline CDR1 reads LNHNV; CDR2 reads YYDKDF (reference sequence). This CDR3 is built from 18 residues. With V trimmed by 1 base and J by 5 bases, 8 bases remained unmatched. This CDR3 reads CATSRVGRTSGGIDTQYF. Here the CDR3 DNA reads TGTGCCACCAGCAGAGTCGGGAGGACTAGCGGGGGGATAGATACGCAGTATTTT.

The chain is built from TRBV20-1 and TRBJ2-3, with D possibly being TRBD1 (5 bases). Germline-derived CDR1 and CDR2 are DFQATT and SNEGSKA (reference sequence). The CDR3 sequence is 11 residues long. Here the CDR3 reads CGATYGDTQYF. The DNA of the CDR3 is TGCGGGGCGACGTACGGGGATACGCAGTATTTT.

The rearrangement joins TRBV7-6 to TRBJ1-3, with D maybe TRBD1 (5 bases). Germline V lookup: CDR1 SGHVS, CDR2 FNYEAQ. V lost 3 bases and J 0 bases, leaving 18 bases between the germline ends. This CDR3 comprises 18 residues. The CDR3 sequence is CASSLNSDRPISGNTIYF. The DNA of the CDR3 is TGTGCCAGCAGCTTGAACTCCGACAGACCCATCTCTGGAAACACCATATATTTT. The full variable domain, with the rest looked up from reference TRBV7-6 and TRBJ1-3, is GAGVSQSPRYKVTKRGQDVALRCDPISGHVSLYWYRQALGQGPEFLTYFNYEAQQDKSGLPNDRFSAERPEGSISTLTIQRTEQRDSAMYRCASSLNSDRPISGNTIYFGEGSWLTVV.

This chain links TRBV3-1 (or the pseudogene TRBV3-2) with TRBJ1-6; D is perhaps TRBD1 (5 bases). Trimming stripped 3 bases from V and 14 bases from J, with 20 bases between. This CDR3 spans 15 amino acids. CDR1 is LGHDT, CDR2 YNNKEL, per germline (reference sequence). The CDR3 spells CASSHFGQGEISLHF. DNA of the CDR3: TGTGCCAGCAGCCATTTTGGGCAGGGTGAAATATCCCTCCACTTT.

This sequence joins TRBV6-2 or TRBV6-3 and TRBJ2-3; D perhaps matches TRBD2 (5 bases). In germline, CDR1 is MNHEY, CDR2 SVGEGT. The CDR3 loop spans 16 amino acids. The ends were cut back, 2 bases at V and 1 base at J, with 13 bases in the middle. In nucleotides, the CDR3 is TGTGCCAGCAGTTACGAGAGGGTGAGTGGCACAGATACGCAGTATTTT. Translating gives CASSYERVSGTDTQYF.

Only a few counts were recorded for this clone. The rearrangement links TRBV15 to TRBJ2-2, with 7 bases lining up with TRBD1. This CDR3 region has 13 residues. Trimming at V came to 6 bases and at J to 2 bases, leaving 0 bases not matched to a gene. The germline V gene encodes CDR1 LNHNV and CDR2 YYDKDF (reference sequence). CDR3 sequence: CATRGGNTGELFF. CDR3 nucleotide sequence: TGTGCCACCAGAGGGGGCAACACCGGGGAGCTGTTTTTT. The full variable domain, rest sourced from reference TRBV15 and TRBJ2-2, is DAMVIQNPRYQVTQFGKPVTLSCSQTLNHNVMYWYQQKSSQAPKLLFHYYDKDFNNEADTPDNFQSRRPNTSFCFLDIRSPGLGDTAMYLCATRGGNTGELFFGEGSRLTVL.

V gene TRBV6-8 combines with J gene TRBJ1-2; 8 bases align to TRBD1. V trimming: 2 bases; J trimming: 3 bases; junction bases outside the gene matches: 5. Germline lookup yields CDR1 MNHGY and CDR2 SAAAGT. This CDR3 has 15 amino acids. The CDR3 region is CASSYRRGRDYGYTF. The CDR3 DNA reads TGTGCCAGCAGTTACCGCAGGGGGCGGGACTATGGCTACACCTTC.

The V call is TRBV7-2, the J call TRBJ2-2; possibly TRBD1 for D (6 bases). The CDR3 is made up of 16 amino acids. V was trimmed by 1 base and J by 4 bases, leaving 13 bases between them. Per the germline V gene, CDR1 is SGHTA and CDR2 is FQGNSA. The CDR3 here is CASSLGGPGRTGELFF. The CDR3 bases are TGTGCCAGCAGCTTAGGGGGGCCGGGACGCACCGGGGAGCTGTTTTTT. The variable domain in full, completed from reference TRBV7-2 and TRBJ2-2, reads GAGVSQSPSNKVTEKGKDVELRCDPISGHTALYWYRQSLGQGLEFLIYFQGNSAPDKSGLPSDRFSAERTGGSVSTLTIQRTQQEDSAVYLCASSLGGPGRTGELFFGEGSRLTVL.

CDR3 in DNA: TGTGCCAGCAGCCTGCCGGGACAGGGCTACGAGCAGTACTTC. Encoded protein: CASSLPGQGYEQYF. The V call is TRBV5-4, the J call TRBJ2-7; the match to TRBD1 covers 9 bases. Germline V lookup: CDR1 SGHNT, CDR2 YYREEE (reference sequence). V dropped 4 bases and J dropped 3; count of bases not matched to a gene: 5. The CDR3 is made up of 14 amino acids.

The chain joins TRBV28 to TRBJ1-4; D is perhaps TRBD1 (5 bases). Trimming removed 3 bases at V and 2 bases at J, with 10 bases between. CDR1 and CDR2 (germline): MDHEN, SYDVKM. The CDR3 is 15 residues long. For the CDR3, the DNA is TGTGCCAGCAGTTTCCAGACAGCCACTAATGAAAAACTGTTTTTT. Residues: CASSFQTATNEKLFF.

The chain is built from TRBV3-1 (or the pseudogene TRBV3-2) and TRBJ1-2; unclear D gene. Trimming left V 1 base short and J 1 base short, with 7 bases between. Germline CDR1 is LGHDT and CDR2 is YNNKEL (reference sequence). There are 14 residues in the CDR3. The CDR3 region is CASSQVGSNYGYTF. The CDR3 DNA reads TGTGCCAGCAGCCAAGTTGGCAGTAACTATGGCTACACCTTC.

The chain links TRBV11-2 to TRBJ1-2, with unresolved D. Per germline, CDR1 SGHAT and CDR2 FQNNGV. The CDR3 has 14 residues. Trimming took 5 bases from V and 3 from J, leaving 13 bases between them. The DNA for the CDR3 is TGTGCCAGCAGCCCCACTGACACCCACTATGGCTACACCTTC. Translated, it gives CASSPTDTHYGYTF.

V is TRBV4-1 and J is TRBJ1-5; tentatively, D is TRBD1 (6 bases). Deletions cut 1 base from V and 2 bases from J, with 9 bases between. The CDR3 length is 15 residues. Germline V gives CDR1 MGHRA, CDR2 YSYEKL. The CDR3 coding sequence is TGCGCCAGCAGCCAAGTCGCAGGGGGCAATCAGCCCCAGCATTTT. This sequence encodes CASSQVAGGNQPQHF.

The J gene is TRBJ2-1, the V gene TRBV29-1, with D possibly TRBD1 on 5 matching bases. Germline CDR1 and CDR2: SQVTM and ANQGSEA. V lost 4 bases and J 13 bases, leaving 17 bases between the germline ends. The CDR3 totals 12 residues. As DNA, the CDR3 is TGCAGCGTTGCATCCCAGGGCCCGGTCCAGTTCTTC. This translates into CSVASQGPVQFF.

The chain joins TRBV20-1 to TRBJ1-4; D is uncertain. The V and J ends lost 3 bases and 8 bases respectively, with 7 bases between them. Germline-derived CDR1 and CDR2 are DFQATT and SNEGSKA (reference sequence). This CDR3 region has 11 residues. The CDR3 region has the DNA TGCAGTGCTAGTCGTAGCGAAAAACTGTTTTTT. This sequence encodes CSASRSEKLFF.

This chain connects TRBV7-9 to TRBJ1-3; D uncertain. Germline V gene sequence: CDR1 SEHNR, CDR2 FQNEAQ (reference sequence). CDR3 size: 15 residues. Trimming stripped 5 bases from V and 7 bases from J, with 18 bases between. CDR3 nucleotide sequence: TGTGCCAGCAGCCCCCAATTCAGGCTGAGTAACACCATATATTTT. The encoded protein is CASSPQFRLSNTIYF.

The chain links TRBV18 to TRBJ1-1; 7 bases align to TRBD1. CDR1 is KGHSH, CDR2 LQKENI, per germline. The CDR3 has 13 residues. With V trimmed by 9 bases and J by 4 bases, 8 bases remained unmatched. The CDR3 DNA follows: TGTGCCAGTCTGCAGACAGGGAGCACTGAAGCTTTCTTT. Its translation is CASLQTGSTEAFF.

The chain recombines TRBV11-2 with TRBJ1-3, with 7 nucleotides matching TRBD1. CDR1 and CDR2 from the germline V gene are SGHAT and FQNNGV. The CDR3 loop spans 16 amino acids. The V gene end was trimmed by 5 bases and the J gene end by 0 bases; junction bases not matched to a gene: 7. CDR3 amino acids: CASSTRDSLSGNTIYF. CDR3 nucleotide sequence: TGTGCCAGCAGCACCCGGGACAGCCTCTCTGGAAACACCATATATTTT.

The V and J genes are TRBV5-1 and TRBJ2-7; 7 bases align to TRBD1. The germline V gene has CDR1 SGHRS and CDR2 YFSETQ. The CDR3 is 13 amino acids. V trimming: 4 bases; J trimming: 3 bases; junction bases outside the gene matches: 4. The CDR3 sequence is CASSQTGNYEQYF. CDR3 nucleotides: TGCGCCAGCAGCCAGACAGGGAACTACGAGCAGTACTTC. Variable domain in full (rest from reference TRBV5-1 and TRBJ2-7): KAGVTQTPRYLIKTRGQQVTLSCSPISGHRSVSWYQQTPGQGLQFLFEYFSETQRNKGNFPGRFSGRQFSNSRSEMNVSTLELGDSALYLCASSQTGNYEQYFGPGTRLTVT.

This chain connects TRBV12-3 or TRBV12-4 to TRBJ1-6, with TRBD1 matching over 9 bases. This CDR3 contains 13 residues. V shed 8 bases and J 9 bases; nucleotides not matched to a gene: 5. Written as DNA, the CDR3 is TGTGCCAGCGGGGACAGGGTAGGTTCACCCCTCCACTTT. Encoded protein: CASGDRVGSPLHF.

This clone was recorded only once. CDR3 DNA sequence: TGTGCCAGCAAACCCCAACTAGCGAACAATGAGCAGTTCTTC. Translating gives CASKPQLANNEQFF. The chain uses TRBV27 and TRBJ2-1; 7 nucleotides line up with TRBD2. The CDR3 loop spans 14 amino acids. Germline-derived CDR1 and CDR2 are MNHEY and SMNVEV (reference sequence). V shed 7 bases and J 5 bases; nucleotides not matched to a gene: 8.

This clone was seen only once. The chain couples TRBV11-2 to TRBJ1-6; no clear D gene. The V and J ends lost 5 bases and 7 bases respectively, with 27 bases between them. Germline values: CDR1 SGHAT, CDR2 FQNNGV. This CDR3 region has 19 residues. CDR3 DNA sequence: TGTGCCAGCAGCGTCCTCGTAGCTGCCGGGAGGGCCTCAAATTCACCCCTCCACTTT. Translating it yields CASSVLVAAGRASNSPLHF.

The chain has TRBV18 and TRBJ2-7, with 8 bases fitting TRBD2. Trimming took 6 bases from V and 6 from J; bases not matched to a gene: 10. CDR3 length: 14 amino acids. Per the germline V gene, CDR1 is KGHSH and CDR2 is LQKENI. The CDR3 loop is CASSPGLVTGEQYF. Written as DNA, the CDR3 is TGTGCCAGCTCCCCGGGACTAGTGACCGGCGAGCAGTACTTC.

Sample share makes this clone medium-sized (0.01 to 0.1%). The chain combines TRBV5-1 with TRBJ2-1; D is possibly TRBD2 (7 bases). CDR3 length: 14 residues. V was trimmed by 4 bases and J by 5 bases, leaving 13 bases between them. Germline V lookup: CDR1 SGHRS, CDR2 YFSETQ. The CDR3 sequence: CASSGAGDNNEQFF. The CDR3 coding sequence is TGCGCCAGCAGCGGCGCGGGGGACAACAATGAGCAGTTCTTC.

The CDR3 region has the DNA TGTGCCAGCAGCTTGGGGAGCGGGAACTCCTACGAGCAGTACTTC. Its protein is CASSLGSGNSYEQYF. The chain joins TRBV5-4 to TRBJ2-7, with 7 bases that match TRBD2. The CDR3 is 15 amino acids. After removal of 0 bases from V and 0 bases from J, the junction contained 3 bases not matched to a gene. The germline gives CDR1 SGHNT, CDR2 YYREEE (reference sequence).

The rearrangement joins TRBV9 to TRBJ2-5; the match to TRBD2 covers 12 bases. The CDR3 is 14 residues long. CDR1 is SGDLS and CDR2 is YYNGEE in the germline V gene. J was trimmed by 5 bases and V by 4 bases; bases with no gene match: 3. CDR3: CASSTGLAGETQYF. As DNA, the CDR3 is TGTGCCAGCAGCACGGGACTAGCGGGCGAGACCCAGTACTTC. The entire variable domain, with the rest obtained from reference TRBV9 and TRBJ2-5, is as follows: DSGVTQTPKHLITATGQRVTLRCSPRSGDLSVYWYQQSLDQGLQFLIQYYNGEERAKGNILERFSAQQFPDLHSELNLSSLELGDSALYFCASSTGLAGETQYFGPGTRLLVL.